Below, 6 T cell receptor beta chains from the same sample are listed, as sequenced in a study of blood T cell repertoires in COVID-19 (dated by TCRdb to the early 2020s). Libraries were built with the immunoSEQ multiplex PCR assay. In its TCRdb copy, this immuneACCESS table keeps in-frame sequences only and misses some clones. Where compared with another copy, unresolved V genes explain less than half of these, and the others have no known cause. In all, the sample holds over 50,000 clones, and just under 80% of those were seen once. In total, the top ten clones hold about 15% of the sample. The sequenced material came from peripheral blood. The receptor set was obtained from a human donor with active or convalescent COVID-19. The donor label of this sample is uncertain.

V gene TRBV2 combines with J gene TRBJ2-1, with 7 nucleotides matching TRBD2. Germline values: CDR1 SNHLY, CDR2 FYNNEI. This CDR3 has 15 amino acids. J lost 3 bases, V lost 4 bases, and 6 bases had no gene match. The CDR3 DNA sequence: TGTGCCAGCAGTGCCGGCCGCGGGGGCTACAATGAGCAGTTCTTC. Protein product: CASSAGRGGYNEQFF. Full variable domain (rest looked up from reference TRBV2 and TRBJ2-1): EPEVTQTPSHQVTQMGQEVILRCVPISNHLYFYWYRQILGQKVEFLVSFYNNEISEKSEIFDDQFSVERPDGSNFTLKIRSTKLEDSAMYFCASSAGRGGYNEQFFGPGTRLTVL.

The rearrangement joins TRBV5-1 to TRBJ2-2; 8 nucleotides match TRBD1. V trimming: 0 bases; J trimming: 5 bases; junction bases outside the gene matches: 3. The CDR3 loop spans 15 amino acids. Germline V CDR1 and CDR2: SGHRS, YFSETQ. The CDR3 DNA reads TGCGCCAGCAGCTTGGACAGGGGGGAAACCGGGGAGCTGTTTTTT. Its protein product is CASSLDRGETGELFF.

The chain carries TRBV27 and TRBJ2-7; D not resolved. The ends were cut back, 0 bases at V and 0 bases at J, with 6 bases in the middle. Per germline, CDR1 MNHEY and CDR2 SMNVEV (reference sequence). CDR3 size: 14 residues. In DNA form, the CDR3 reads TGTGCCAGCAGTTTATCGCAGGCCTCCTACGAGCAGTACTTC. It encodes CASSLSQASYEQYF.

CDR3: CAISEGGVYNSPLHF. The CDR3 DNA is TGTGCCATCAGTGAGGGGGGCGTTTATAATTCACCCCTCCACTTT. V is TRBV10-3 and J is TRBJ1-6, with D perhaps matching TRBD1 (6 bases). Trimming pared 2 bases from V and 4 bases from J, leaving 9 bases between. CDR3 length: 15 amino acids. Germline CDR1 is ENHRY and CDR2 is SYGVKD.

The chain uses TRBV5-5 and TRBJ2-3; 8 bases align to TRBD1. This CDR3 has 16 amino acids. The V gene end was trimmed by 0 bases and the J gene end by 5 bases; junction bases not matched to a gene: 8. Germline V gene sequence: CDR1 SGHKS, CDR2 YYEKEE (reference sequence). CDR3 region: CASSLGGRRGLDTQYF. The DNA for the CDR3 is TGTGCCAGCAGCTTGGGAGGGCGCAGGGGGCTAGATACGCAGTATTTT.

This chain's CDR3 is CASRRGFPDTEAFF. DNA of the CDR3: TGTGCCAGTAGGCGAGGGTTCCCTGACACTGAAGCTTTCTTT. This rearrangement joins TRBV19 to TRBJ1-1; no definite D call. This CDR3 has 14 residues. CDR1 LNHDA and CDR2 SQIVND come from the germline V gene (reference sequence). Trimming cost V 6 bases and J 3 bases, with 14 bases left between them. The variable domain in full, completed from reference TRBV19 and TRBJ1-1, reads DGGITQSPKYLFRKEGQNVTLSCEQNLNHDAMYWYRQDPGQGLRLIYYSQIVNDFQKGDIAEGYSVSREKKESFPLTVTSAQKNPTAFYLCASRRGFPDTEAFFGQGTRLTVV.